Listed below are T cell receptor beta chains from one sample, sequenced in a study of cytomegalovirus exposure and HLA in healthy donors. Clones were read by immunoSEQ multiplex PCR, and TCRdb kept only the in-frame ones, dropping some. The sample contains around 150,000 clones, approximately 83% of which appear only once. Sequencing input: PBMCs. These TCRs come from a man in his forties in good health and CMV-seronegative. CDR3s include the opening cysteine and the closing phenylalanine or tryptophan. D genes are given only for firm matches.

d_call: -
j_call: TRBJ2-6
cdr3_length: 15
v_call: TRBV9
cdr3_nt: TGTGCCAGCAGCACCGGGAGCTCTGGGGCCAACGTCCTGACTTTC
cdr3_aa: CASSTGSSGANVLTF

d_call: TRBD1
j_call: TRBJ1-2
cdr3_length: 15
v_call: TRBV6-6
cdr3_nt: TGTGCCAGCAGTTACCGGTCACAGGGGGAGCATGGCTACACCTTC
cdr3_aa: CASSYRSQGEHGYTF

d_call: TRBD1
j_call: TRBJ1-5
cdr3_length: 14
v_call: TRBV29-1
cdr3_nt: TGCAGCGCTGGGACAGGGAGAAGCGGCCAGCCCCAGCATTTT
cdr3_aa: CSAGTGRSGQPQHF

d_call: TRBD2
j_call: TRBJ2-7
cdr3_length: 14
v_call: TRBV7-9
cdr3_nt: TGTGCCAGCAGCCGAGGGACTAGCGGCTACGAGCAGTACTTC
cdr3_aa: CASSRGTSGYEQYF

d_call: TRBD1
j_call: TRBJ1-2
cdr3_length: 13
v_call: TRBV30
cdr3_nt: TGTGCCTGGAGTCCAGGGGGCGGCTATGGCTACACCTTC
cdr3_aa: CAWSPGGGYGYTF

d_call: TRBD1
j_call: TRBJ2-7
cdr3_length: 15
v_call: TRBV9
cdr3_nt: TGTGCCAGCAGCGTCCCTCTCAGGGGGCGCCACGAGCAGTACTTC
cdr3_aa: CASSVPLRGRHEQYF

d_call: -
j_call: TRBJ2-5
cdr3_length: 15
v_call: TRBV5-4
cdr3_nt: TGTGCCAGCAGCTTGGGACCAGCGGCCGAAGAGACCCAGTACTTC
cdr3_aa: CASSLGPAAEETQYF

d_call: -
j_call: TRBJ2-2
cdr3_length: 17
v_call: TRBV5-4
cdr3_nt: TGTGCCAGCAGCTTGGGGAACGGGAGAGTTTGGGCCGGGGAGCTGTTTTTT
cdr3_aa: CASSLGNGRVWAGELFF

d_call: TRBD2
j_call: TRBJ2-1
cdr3_length: 14
v_call: TRBV28
cdr3_nt: TGTGCCAGCAGTTTAATGCCCGCCCAGCGGGATCAGTTCTTC
cdr3_aa: CASSLMPAQRDQFF

d_call: TRBD2
j_call: TRBJ2-7
cdr3_length: 15
v_call: TRBV5-6
cdr3_nt: TGTGCCAGCACCGGGGGACTAGCGGGATGGTACGAGCAGTACTTC
cdr3_aa: CASTGGLAGWYEQYF

d_call: -
j_call: TRBJ1-2
cdr3_length: 13
v_call: TRBV30
cdr3_nt: TGTGCCTGGAGGAAGGGAGAGAACTATGGCTACACCTTC
cdr3_aa: CAWRKGENYGYTF

d_call: TRBD2
j_call: TRBJ2-1
cdr3_length: 17
v_call: TRBV4-3
cdr3_nt: TGCGCCAGCAGCCCCTCCCCTGTTGCGGGAGGGCCTCATGAGCAGTTCTTC
cdr3_aa: CASSPSPVAGGPHEQFF

d_call: TRBD1
j_call: TRBJ2-4
cdr3_length: 15
v_call: TRBV29-1
cdr3_nt: TGCAGCGTGGGGGACAGGGACCCAGCCAAAAACATTCAGTACTTC
cdr3_aa: CSVGDRDPAKNIQYF

d_call: -
j_call: TRBJ1-1
cdr3_length: 14
v_call: TRBV5-4
cdr3_nt: TGTGCCAGCAGCTTGGGCCGGGTTCCCACTGAAGCTTTCTTT
cdr3_aa: CASSLGRVPTEAFF

d_call: TRBD2
j_call: TRBJ2-5
cdr3_length: 17
v_call: TRBV4-1
cdr3_nt: TGCGCCAGCAGCCAAGATCTACTAGCGGGGGGCGCTTGGGTCCAGTACTTC
cdr3_aa: CASSQDLLAGGAWVQYF